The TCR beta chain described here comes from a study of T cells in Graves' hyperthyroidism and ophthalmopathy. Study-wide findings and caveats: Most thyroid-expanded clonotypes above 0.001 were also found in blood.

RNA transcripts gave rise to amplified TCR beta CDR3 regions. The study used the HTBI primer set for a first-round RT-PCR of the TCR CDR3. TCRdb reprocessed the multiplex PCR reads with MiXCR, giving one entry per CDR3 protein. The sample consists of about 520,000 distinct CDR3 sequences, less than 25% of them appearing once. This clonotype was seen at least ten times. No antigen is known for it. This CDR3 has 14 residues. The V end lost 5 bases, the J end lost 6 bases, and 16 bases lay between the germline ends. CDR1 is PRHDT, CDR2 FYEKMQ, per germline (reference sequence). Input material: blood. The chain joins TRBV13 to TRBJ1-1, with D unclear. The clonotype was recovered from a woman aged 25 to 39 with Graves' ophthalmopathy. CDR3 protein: CASSPGMVRPEAFF. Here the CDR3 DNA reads TGTGCCAGCAGCCCCGGCATGGTACGGCCTGAAGCTTTCTTT.